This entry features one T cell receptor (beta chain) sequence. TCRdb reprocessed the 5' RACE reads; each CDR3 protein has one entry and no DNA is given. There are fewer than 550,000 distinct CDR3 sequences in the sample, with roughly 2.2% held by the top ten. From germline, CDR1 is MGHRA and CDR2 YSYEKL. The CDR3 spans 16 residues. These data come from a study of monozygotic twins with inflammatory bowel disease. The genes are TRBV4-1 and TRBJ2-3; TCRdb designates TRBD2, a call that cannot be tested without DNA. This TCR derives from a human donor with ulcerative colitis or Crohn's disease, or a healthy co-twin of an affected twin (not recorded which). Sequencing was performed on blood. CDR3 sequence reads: CASSPLLGHRRDTQYF.